The sequence of this T cell receptor beta chain was determined in a study of blood T cells in healthy people across ages. Findings of the study overall: Shifts in expanded clonotypes may have been confounded by donor CMV status, which was unknown.

Germline CDR1 SQVTM, CDR2 ANQGSEA. The CDR3 extends over 15 amino acids. Unmatched junction bases numbered 4, after V lost 0 bases and J lost 2 bases. About this clonotype: As yet, its antigen is unknown.

Primed by a sample-barcoded 5' primer and a J-beta primer mix, a second PCR proceeded for 7 to 11 cycles. With 12 random nucleotides, a template-switch adaptor tagged each individual cDNA molecule. TCRdb reprocessed the 5' RACE reads with MiXCR, giving one entry per CDR3 protein. The table includes more than 800,000 distinct CDR3 sequences, 29% detected once. This chain joins TRBV29-1 and TRBJ2-3, with 8 bases lining up with TRBD2. Sequencing input: blood. This receptor was identified in a woman older than 75 in good health. DNA for the CDR3: TGCAGCGTTGAAGAAGCGGGGGTTAACACAGATACGCAGTATTTT. Amino acids: CSVEEAGVNTDTQYF.